The present TCR beta chain was sequenced within a study of early T cells in non-severe SARS-CoV-2 infection. The germline V gene has CDR1 SGHVS and CDR2 FQNEAQ. Trimming removed 5 bases from V and 0 bases from J, with 14 bases in between. This CDR3 spans 15 amino acids. This clonotype was seen a few times. What it binds is unknown. Study results and caveats: VDJdb matching, biased toward anti-spike CD8 responses, missed private and CD4 specificities.

Each CDR3 protein is one row after TCRdb ran MiXCR on the 5' RACE reads. The sample holds around 71,000 distinct CDR3 sequences, approximately 14% seen once. The rearrangement uses TRBV7-8 and TRBJ2-7; weak D call: TRBD1 (5 bases). Source: whole blood, taken at baseline. The source is an adult who was a healthcare worker with PCR-confirmed SARS-CoV-2 infection or an uninfected control (not recorded which). The CDR3, as DNA: TGTGCCAGCAGCACCCGGACATTGAGCTCCTACGAGCAGTACTTC. Translation gives CASSTRTLSSYEQYF.